Below, 14 T cell receptor beta chains from the same sample are listed, as sequenced in a study of Ad26.COV2.S vaccination and SARS-CoV-2 variants (dated by TCRdb to about 2021). Libraries were constructed by the immunoSEQ multiplex PCR assay. TCRdb mirrors the immuneACCESS table, restricted to in-frame sequences. Some clones are absent from its copies; in checked studies, under half trace to an unresolved V gene, and the reason for the others is unknown. This sample lists about 280,000 clones; around 87% were detected once. Of the sample, approximately 3.4% is held by the ten largest clones. The treatment or condition label, read with the paper, signifies: about 20 received Ad26.COV2.S at low or high dose, single or two shots; 5 received placebo; per-sample allocation not given. Repertoires of vaccine and placebo recipients were sequenced from samples taken on day 63 after the first injection. Here the sequenced sample was peripheral blood, taken in a trial of Ad26.COV2.S vaccine versus placebo. The receptors were gathered from a person aged 18-60 years who received the Ad26.COV2.S COVID-19 vaccine or a placebo.

The J gene is TRBJ1-2, the V gene TRBV28; tentatively, D is TRBD1 (5 bases). The CDR3 covers 14 residues. V dropped 6 bases and J dropped 0 bases, with 11 bases sitting between them. Germline lookup yields CDR1 MDHEN and CDR2 SYDVKM. The CDR3: CASRSLGANYGYTF. In DNA, the CDR3 is TGTGCCAGCAGGTCATTAGGGGCTAACTATGGCTACACCTTC.

The chain uses TRBV5-5 and TRBJ1-2; TRBD1 is a possible D gene (5 bases). Germline CDR1 is SGHKS and CDR2 is YYEKEE (reference sequence). This CDR3 spans 13 amino acids. With 7 bases removed from V and 1 base from J, the gap between germline ends came to 11 bases. CDR3 sequence (DNA): TGTGCCAGCGCGACAGATCTTAACTATGGCTACACCTTC. It specifies CASATDLNYGYTF.

This clone was counted between two and nine times. This rearrangement joins TRBV3-1 (or the pseudogene TRBV3-2) to TRBJ1-6, with TRBD1 matching over 10 bases. The junction had 7 bases not matched to a gene; V was cut back by 0 bases and J by 11 bases. CDR1 is LGHDT, CDR2 YNNKEL, per germline (reference sequence). The CDR3 extends over 16 amino acids. The CDR3 reads CASSQDFWTGGAPLHF. In DNA form, the CDR3 reads TGTGCCAGCAGCCAAGATTTCTGGACAGGGGGAGCACCCCTCCACTTT.

This clone was counted a few times. This sequence joins TRBV7-7 and TRBJ2-7, with 9 nucleotides matching TRBD2. The V segment lost 5 bases and the J segment 3 bases; nucleotides outside the gene matches: 11. There are 16 residues in the CDR3. Germline-derived CDR1 and CDR2 are SSHAT and FNYEAQ (reference sequence). The DNA for the CDR3 is TGTGCCAGCAGCCCATGCGGCCCTAGCGGGGACTACGAGCAGTACTTC. Translating it yields CASSPCGPSGDYEQYF.

V is TRBV18 and J is TRBJ2-3; D possibly matches TRBD1 or TRBD2 (5 bases each). V shed 3 bases and J shed 4 bases, with 11 bases lying between them. CDR1 KGHSH and CDR2 LQKENI come from the germline V gene. This CDR3 has 14 residues. CDR3 coding DNA: TGTGCCAGCTCACCCCCAGGGACCCCAGATACGCAGTATTTT. This codes for CASSPPGTPDTQYF.

The gene calls are TRBV4-3 and TRBJ1-1; 7 bases match TRBD1. This CDR3 contains 17 residues. Germline trimming cut 2 bases from V and 2 bases from J; bases unmatched to any gene: 11. The germline V gene encodes CDR1 LGHNA and CDR2 YSLEER. The CDR3 here is CASSQRQGGTTNTEAFF. The CDR3 bases are TGCGCCAGCAGCCAAAGACAGGGAGGGACAACCAACACTGAAGCTTTCTTT.

J is TRBJ2-7 and V is TRBV18; D is perhaps TRBD2 (6 bases). The length of the CDR3 is 14 residues. V lost 1 base, J lost 2 bases, and 9 bases lay in between. CDR1 is KGHSH, CDR2 LQKENI, per germline. The CDR3 is CASSPRDFPYEQYF. The CDR3 DNA is TGTGCCAGCTCACCACGGGACTTTCCCTACGAGCAGTACTTC.

This sequence joins TRBV27 and TRBJ2-7, with TRBD2 identical over 8 bases. The junction had 2 bases not matched to a gene; V was cut back by 3 bases and J by 1 base. This CDR3 contains 14 residues. Germline-derived CDR1 and CDR2 are MNHEY and SMNVEV (reference sequence). CDR3 DNA sequence: TGTGCCAGCAGTTTTAAGCGGGGGTCCTACGAGCAGTACTTC. Protein product: CASSFKRGSYEQYF.

The rearrangement links TRBV6-2 or TRBV6-3 to TRBJ1-2, with a tentative D call TRBD1 (5 bases). Germline CDR1 is MNHEY and CDR2 is SVGEGT. V was shortened by 6 bases and J by 6 bases, with 14 bases between the two germline ends. This CDR3 is built from 13 residues. The CDR3 nucleotides are TGTGCCAGCAGCTGGGGCCAGGTTAATGGCTACACCTTC. Its translation is CASSWGQVNGYTF.

In DNA form, the CDR3 reads TGTGCCAGCAAACTAATCGGAAGCTCCTATAATTCACCCCTCCACTTT. It translates to CASKLIGSSYNSPLHF. The chain links TRBV27 to TRBJ1-6; D is unclear. The germline V and J ends were trimmed by 7 bases and 0 bases, with 13 bases remaining between them. CDR1 MNHEY and CDR2 SMNVEV come from the germline V gene (reference sequence). The CDR3 runs to 16 residues.

The sample holds one count of this clone. The J gene is TRBJ1-1, the V gene TRBV7-9; D is undetermined. The CDR3 length is 14 residues. The V gene lost 2 bases and the J gene lost 0 bases, with 7 bases spanning the gap. In germline, CDR1 is SEHNR, CDR2 FQNEAQ (reference sequence). For the CDR3, the DNA is TGTGCCAGCAGCTTAAGCAGAATGAACACTGAAGCTTTCTTT. Residues: CASSLSRMNTEAFF.

The chain is built from TRBV2 and TRBJ1-1; D is ambiguous. The CDR3 contains 15 residues. CDR1 is SNHLY and CDR2 is FYNNEI in the germline V gene. Trimming left V 3 bases short and J 7 bases short, with 18 bases between. CDR3 sequence: CASSDWGGRTGEAFF. As DNA, the CDR3 is TGTGCCAGCAGTGACTGGGGTGGTCGGACGGGTGAAGCTTTCTTT.

The genes are TRBV18 and TRBJ2-5; D is uncertain. Germline CDR1 reads KGHSH; CDR2 reads LQKENI. V lost 6 bases and J lost 5, with 16 bases in between. The CDR3 runs 14 residues. CDR3 coding DNA: TGTGCCAGCTCGTCGGCTAGGGTCATTGAGACCCAGTACTTC. Protein: CASSSARVIETQYF.

The rearrangement links TRBV30 to TRBJ2-7; the D is unclear. CDR1 is GTSNPN and CDR2 is SVGIG in the germline V gene (reference sequence). CDR3 length equals 12 residues. V lost 3 bases to trimming and J lost 3 bases, with 9 bases between them. The CDR3 sequence is CAWSPENYEQYF. The CDR3 DNA reads as TGTGCCTGGAGCCCTGAGAACTACGAGCAGTACTTC.